In this sample, the clone carrying this TCR beta chain turned up a few times. One entry per CDR3 protein results from TCRdb running MiXCR on the RACE reads. This sample has 380,000 or so distinct CDR3 sequences, with around 4.8% found just once. CDR1 and CDR2 from the germline V gene are SGDLS and YYNGEE. Trimming took off 0 bases at V and 5 bases at J, with 12 bases between the two ends. The CDR3 is made up of 14 amino acids. This entry belongs to a study of human T cells and chemical hapten exposure. Time point defined: patch test 1, 2 weeks after DPC sensitization. Regarding treatment: therapeutic diphenylcyclopropenone sensitization with weekly scalp DPC.

The rearrangement uses TRBV9 and TRBJ2-7; tentatively, D is TRBD2 (6 bases). The TCR sequence derives from a woman between 45 and 65 years old with alopecia areata. Some clones in this sample may be carry-over from other donors' samples. Sequences were derived from whole blood, sampled in connection with sensitization to the hapten diphenylcyclopropenone (DPC). CDR3 sequence (DNA): TGTGCCAGCAGCGTAGACGGGAGCGGAAACGAGCAGTACTTC. This codes for CASSVDGSGNEQYF.